This entry lists 18 T cell receptor beta chains sequenced from one sample in a study of T cell responses to AZD1222 COVID-19 vaccine. The assay was immunoSEQ multiplex PCR, and TCRdb's table has in-frame clones only and misses some. Counted here are 200,000 to 250,000 clones, around 94% occurring once; the ten biggest clones make up approximately 1.5%. The sequencing here drew on peripheral blood, taken 28 days after the second dose of the MenACWY control vaccine. These receptors were obtained from an adult who received the MenACWY meningococcal vaccine as a control.

The chain carries TRBV6-2 or TRBV6-3 and TRBJ2-4; 8 positions match TRBD2. The CDR3 is 18 amino acids. Germline loops: CDR1 MNHEY, CDR2 SVGEGT. V was clipped by 2 bases and J by 0 bases; unmatched bases: 9. The CDR3 nucleotides are TGTGCCAGCAGTTACGCGGGGGGACGACGACGAGCCAAAAACATTCAGTACTTC. This translates into CASSYAGGRRRAKNIQYF.

The chain carries TRBV6-5 and TRBJ1-6; 11 bases are shared with TRBD1. The length of the CDR3 is 15 residues. Germline loops: CDR1 MNHEY, CDR2 SVGAGI. Germline trimming cut 0 bases from V and 10 bases from J; bases unmatched to any gene: 2. This CDR3 reads CASSYSGQGVSPLHF. CDR3 coding DNA: TGTGCCAGCAGTTACTCGGGACAGGGGGTCTCACCCCTCCACTTT.

This chain uses TRBV19 with TRBJ1-1; the D gene is possibly TRBD1 (6 bases). V lost 3 bases and J 7 bases, leaving 12 bases between the germline ends. Germline V gene sequence: CDR1 LNHDA, CDR2 SQIVND (reference sequence). CDR3 length equals 13 residues. The CDR3 DNA follows: TGTGCCAGTAGTATCGTCAGGGGAATTGAAGCTTTCTTT. As protein: CASSIVRGIEAFF.

This sequence joins TRBV3-1 (or the pseudogene TRBV3-2) and TRBJ1-1; D possibly corresponds to TRBD1 (5 bases). V was cut by 3 bases and J by 3 bases, with 14 bases left in between. The CDR3 is 15 residues long. CDR1 and CDR2 from the germline V gene are LGHDT and YNNKEL (reference sequence). The DNA for the CDR3 is TGTGCCAGCAGCCACCCCAAAGGGACCTACACTGAAGCTTTCTTT. Its protein product is CASSHPKGTYTEAFF.

CDR3 coding DNA: TGTGCCAGCAGTTTAAGAGCAGGCACAGATACGCAGTATTTT. It yields the protein CASSLRAGTDTQYF. The chain combines TRBV27 with TRBJ2-3; D not certain. The CDR3 is 14 residues long. Trimming pared 2 bases from V and 1 base from J, leaving 7 bases between. Germline CDR1 is MNHEY and CDR2 is SMNVEV (reference sequence).

The V and J genes are TRBV11-2 and TRBJ2-3; no clear D gene. There are 12 residues in the CDR3. Trimming stripped 4 bases from V and 5 bases from J, with 7 bases between. Germline CDR1 reads SGHAT; CDR2 reads FQNNGV. The CDR3 protein is CASSWDVDTQYF. The DNA of the CDR3 is TGTGCCAGCAGCTGGGATGTAGATACGCAGTATTTT.

This clone showed up just once. The chain combines TRBV28 with TRBJ1-2, with 9 bases aligning to TRBD1. V lost 5 bases, J lost 6 bases, and 7 bases stayed unmatched. CDR3 length equals 14 residues. Germline loops: CDR1 MDHEN, CDR2 SYDVKM. This CDR3 is CASSRTGEYDGYTF. The CDR3, as DNA: TGTGCCAGCAGTAGGACAGGGGAGTACGATGGCTACACCTTC.

The V and J genes are TRBV7-9 and TRBJ1-4; tentatively, D is TRBD1 (5 bases). The V gene lost 6 bases and the J gene lost 3 bases, with 5 bases spanning the gap. The CDR3 contains 12 residues. From germline, CDR1 is SEHNR and CDR2 FQNEAQ (reference sequence). CDR3 loop: CASRGANEKLFF. In DNA form, the CDR3 reads TGTGCCAGCAGGGGGGCTAATGAAAAACTGTTTTTT.

The V and J genes are TRBV28 and TRBJ2-5, with D maybe TRBD2 (7 bases). The V and J ends lost 10 bases and 5 bases respectively, with 17 bases between them. This CDR3 is built from 13 residues. Germline V lookup: CDR1 MDHEN, CDR2 SYDVKM. CDR3 in DNA: TGTGCCATCGCCGGGGGGCATGGGGAGACCCAGTACTTC. Translation gives CAIAGGHGETQYF.

The DNA for the CDR3 is TGTGCCAGCAGTTTAGATCAGGACAGGGCCTATGGCTACACCTTC. It specifies CASSLDQDRAYGYTF. The genes are TRBV28 and TRBJ1-2; 8 bases align to TRBD1. The junction had 6 bases not matched to a gene; V was cut back by 2 bases and J by 4 bases. Germline loops: CDR1 MDHEN, CDR2 SYDVKM. This CDR3 has 15 amino acids.

The V call is TRBV5-4, the J call TRBJ1-2; D unclear. The CDR3 totals 11 residues. V was clipped by 2 bases and J by 8 bases, with 7 bases between them. CDR1 SGHNT and CDR2 YYREEE come from the germline V gene (reference sequence). CDR3 DNA sequence: TGTGCCAGCAGCTTTGGCTTAGGCTACACCTTC. This codes for CASSFGLGYTF.

The V gene is TRBV6-2 or TRBV6-3, the J gene TRBJ1-2, with 8 positions matching TRBD1. J gave up 5 bases and V 7 bases, and 12 bases lay outside the gene matches. Germline values: CDR1 MNHEY, CDR2 SVGEGT. This CDR3 spans 15 amino acids. CDR3 in DNA: TGTGCCAGCACCCCCTGGGACAGGCAGAGTTATGGCTACACCTTC. Encoded protein: CASTPWDRQSYGYTF.

The chain carries TRBV4-2 and TRBJ1-3; no reliable D call. This CDR3 region has 16 residues. Between the trimmed V and J ends, which lost 0 bases and 3 bases, there was a span of 12 bases. Germline V gene sequence: CDR1 LGHNA, CDR2 YNFKEQ. CDR3 residues: CASSQEVGWFGNTIYF. The DNA of the CDR3 is TGTGCCAGCAGCCAAGAAGTAGGGTGGTTTGGAAACACCATATATTTT.

This chain links TRBV5-1 with TRBJ1-4; D ambiguous. This CDR3 is 13 amino acids long. CDR1 is SGHRS and CDR2 is YFSETQ in the germline V gene. The V end lost 2 bases, the J end lost 8 bases, and 10 bases lay between the germline ends. The CDR3 reads CASSLAQSEKLFF. The CDR3 bases are TGCGCCAGCAGCTTAGCGCAAAGCGAAAAACTGTTTTTT.

This clone was seen a handful of times. V and J are TRBV7-9 and TRBJ2-1; unclear D gene. Per the germline V gene, CDR1 is SEHNR and CDR2 is FQNEAQ (reference sequence). V shed 1 base and J shed 6 bases, with 10 bases lying between them. The CDR3 runs to 14 residues. The CDR3 protein is CASSLVSSFNEQFF. In nucleotides, the CDR3 is TGTGCCAGCAGCTTAGTATCATCTTTCAATGAGCAGTTCTTC.

This clone was counted once. J is TRBJ2-5 and V is TRBV6-5; maybe TRBD2 (6 bases). V lost 0 bases and J lost 4, with 15 bases in between. This CDR3 comprises 16 residues. CDR1 is MNHEY and CDR2 is SVGAGI in the germline V gene. The CDR3 loop reads CASSYSPRLGGETQYF. The CDR3 DNA reads TGTGCCAGCAGTTACTCCCCAAGACTAGGTGGAGAGACCCAGTACTTC.

The chain has TRBV4-1 and TRBJ1-6; TRBD1 matches at 10 bases. The V gene's germline CDR1 is MGHRA and CDR2 YSYEKL. J lost 8 bases, V lost 4 bases, and 8 bases had no gene match. This CDR3 contains 16 residues. The CDR3 nucleotides read TGCGCCAGCAGCCCGGTGGTAGGACAGGGGGATTCACCCCTCCACTTT. Protein product: CASSPVVGQGDSPLHF.

The chain uses TRBV9 and TRBJ2-5; 11 nucleotides agree with TRBD2. Germline lookup yields CDR1 SGDLS and CDR2 YYNGEE. This CDR3 has 15 amino acids. Unmatched junction bases numbered 7, after V lost 6 bases and J lost 3 bases. The CDR3 DNA follows: TGTGCCAGCACCTTAGCGGGAGGGCCCGAAGAGACCCAGTACTTC. As protein: CASTLAGGPEETQYF.